This is a list of T cell receptor beta chains from one sample in a study of regulatory T cells in long-lasting Graves disease. TCRdb itself ran the multiplex PCR reads through MiXCR, one entry per CDR3 protein. The table includes hundreds of thousands of distinct CDR3 sequences, 25% to 35% detected once. This specimen was peripheral blood mononuclear cells (PBMCs), taken when the disease was refractory, from a patient treated with antithyroid drugs. The receptors were sampled from a female donor with Graves disease. Both conserved end residues are part of each CDR3. D genes are given only for firm matches. The size of a clone is reported for some rows only, either as once, few or many, or as a class for expanded clones.

CDR3 protein: CATSDNRGQRYGYTF
CDR3 DNA: TGTGCCACCAGTGATAATCGAGGACAACGCTATGGCTACACCTTC
J gene: TRBJ1-2
V gene: TRBV24-1
clone size: few
D gene: NA

CDR3 protein: CASLEGESDGETQYF
CDR3 DNA: TGTGCCAGCTTGGAGGGAGAATCGGACGGAGAGACCCAGTACTTC
J gene: TRBJ2-5
V gene: TRBV2
clone size: many
D gene: NA

CDR3 protein: CASSYGQGSGYTF
CDR3 DNA: TGCGCCAGCAGTTACGGACAGGGTTCGGGCTACACCTTC
J gene: TRBJ1-2
V gene: TRBV5-1
clone size: NA
D gene: TRBD1

CDR3 protein: CSVEGYGGGPDTEAFF
CDR3 DNA: TGCAGCGTTGAAGGTTATGGAGGGGGCCCTGACACTGAAGCTTTCTTT
J gene: TRBJ1-1
V gene: TRBV29-1
clone size: few
D gene: TRBD1

CDR3 protein: CASSIEGQPNTGELFF
CDR3 DNA: TGTGCCAGTAGTATAGAGGGACAGCCGAACACCGGGGAGCTGTTTTTT
J gene: TRBJ2-2
V gene: TRBV19
clone size: once
D gene: TRBD1

CDR3 protein: CASSIAGTSSYEQYF
CDR3 DNA: TGTGCCAGTAGTATCGCCGGGACGTCCTCCTACGAGCAGTACTTC
J gene: TRBJ2-7
V gene: TRBV19
clone size: NA
D gene: NA

CDR3 protein: CASSAVLAENTGELFF
CDR3 DNA: TGCGCCAGCAGCGCCGTACTAGCGGAAAACACCGGGGAGCTGTTTTTT
J gene: TRBJ2-2
V gene: TRBV5-1
clone size: NA
D gene: TRBD2

CDR3 protein: CASSLVVGTQGYTF
CDR3 DNA: TGTGCCAGCAGCTTGGTTGTAGGGACGCAAGGCTACACCTTC
J gene: TRBJ1-2
V gene: TRBV5-5
clone size: NA
D gene: NA

CDR3 protein: CASSLVLAGTITDTQYF
CDR3 DNA: TGCGCCAGCAGCTTGGTGCTAGCGGGAACGATCACAGATACGCAGTATTTT
J gene: TRBJ2-3
V gene: TRBV5-1
clone size: NA
D gene: TRBD2

CDR3 protein: CASSSGFQISGNTIYF
CDR3 DNA: TGTGCCAGCAGTTCAGGTTTTCAAATCTCTGGAAACACCATATATTTT
J gene: TRBJ1-3
V gene: TRBV12-3/TRBV12-4
clone size: once
D gene: NA

CDR3 protein: CATSQAHQETQYF
CDR3 DNA: TGTGCCACCAGTCAAGCCCACCAAGAGACCCAGTACTTC
J gene: TRBJ2-5
V gene: TRBV15
clone size: NA
D gene: NA

CDR3 protein: CASSSAVGGRLHEQYF
CDR3 DNA: TGCGCCAGCAGCTCGGCCGTAGGCGGGAGGTTACACGAGCAGTACTTC
J gene: TRBJ2-7
V gene: TRBV5-1
clone size: few
D gene: TRBD2

CDR3 protein: CASSLTGTYGYTF
CDR3 DNA: TGTGCCAGCAGTTTAACAGGGACCTATGGCTACACCTTC
J gene: TRBJ1-2
V gene: TRBV28
clone size: many
D gene: NA

CDR3 protein: CASSIGTSGRGPQETQYF
CDR3 DNA: TGTGCCAGTAGTATCGGGACTAGCGGGAGAGGACCCCAAGAGACCCAGTACTTC
J gene: TRBJ2-5
V gene: TRBV19
clone size: few
D gene: TRBD2

CDR3 protein: CASSYSGGIGTEAFF
CDR3 DNA: TGTGCCAGCAGTTACTCGGGGGGAATAGGAACTGAAGCTTTCTTT
J gene: TRBJ1-1
V gene: TRBV6-5
clone size: NA
D gene: NA

CDR3 protein: CSTRLATGPYNEQFF
CDR3 DNA: TGCAGTACCCGACTAGCGACAGGTCCCTACAATGAGCAGTTCTTC
J gene: TRBJ2-1
V gene: TRBV20-1
clone size: NA
D gene: TRBD2

CDR3 protein: CASSSMPWTEGYTF
CDR3 DNA: TGTGCCAGCAGCTCAATGCCGTGGACAGAAGGCTACACCTTC
J gene: TRBJ1-2
V gene: TRBV3-1
clone size: many
D gene: NA

CDR3 protein: CASSLDRVPREAFF
CDR3 DNA: TGTGCCAGCAGCTTAGATCGGGTTCCCAGGGAAGCTTTCTTT
J gene: TRBJ1-1
V gene: TRBV7-8
clone size: NA
D gene: NA

CDR3 protein: CAISEISGRGTYEQYF
CDR3 DNA: TGTGCCATCAGTGAGATTAGCGGGAGAGGGACCTACGAGCAGTACTTC
J gene: TRBJ2-7
V gene: TRBV10-3
clone size: few
D gene: TRBD2

CDR3 protein: CASSFRRETNGAFF
CDR3 DNA: TGTGCCAGCAGTTTTCGCCGGGAAACAAATGGAGCTTTCTTT
J gene: TRBJ1-1
V gene: TRBV6-9
clone size: few
D gene: NA

CDR3 protein: CASRPRTGGNTEAFF
CDR3 DNA: TGTGCCAGCAGACCCCGGACAGGGGGGAACACTGAAGCTTTCTTT
J gene: TRBJ1-1
V gene: TRBV25-1
clone size: NA
D gene: TRBD1

CDR3 protein: CASNPDTDGGYTF
CDR3 DNA: TGTGCCAGCAACCCGGACACGGACGGAGGCTACACCTTC
J gene: TRBJ1-2
V gene: TRBV2
clone size: NA
D gene: NA

CDR3 protein: CASSPFSGTEAFF
CDR3 DNA: TGTGCCAGCTCACCATTTTCAGGGACTGAAGCTTTCTTT
J gene: TRBJ1-1
V gene: TRBV18
clone size: few
D gene: NA

CDR3 protein: CASQPQHGTHYGYTF
CDR3 DNA: TGTGCCAGCCAGCCCCAACACGGGACTCACTATGGCTACACCTTC
J gene: TRBJ1-2
V gene: TRBV28
clone size: many
D gene: NA

CDR3 protein: CASSGGTASYNEQFF
CDR3 DNA: TGTGCCAGCAGCGGTGGGACGGCCTCCTACAATGAGCAGTTCTTC
J gene: TRBJ2-1
V gene: TRBV9
clone size: NA
D gene: NA

CDR3 protein: CASSPSRPDYPTSVNTGELFF
CDR3 DNA: TGTGCCAGCAGTCCCTCTAGGCCGGACTATCCTACAAGTGTGAACACCGGGGAGCTGTTTTTT
J gene: TRBJ2-2
V gene: TRBV12-3/TRBV12-4
clone size: NA
D gene: NA

CDR3 protein: CASSLGTGATQPQHF
CDR3 DNA: TGCGCCAGCAGCTTGGGTACGGGAGCAACTCAGCCCCAGCATTTT
J gene: TRBJ1-5
V gene: TRBV5-1
clone size: few
D gene: NA

CDR3 protein: CATSSVSGPYEQYF
CDR3 DNA: TGTGCCACCAGCAGTGTTAGCGGCCCCTACGAGCAGTACTTC
J gene: TRBJ2-7
V gene: TRBV15
clone size: few
D gene: NA

CDR3 protein: CASSYRQDEKLFF
CDR3 DNA: TGTGCCAGCAGTTATCGACAGGATGAAAAACTGTTTTTT
J gene: TRBJ1-4
V gene: TRBV6-5
clone size: few
D gene: NA

CDR3 protein: CASDSEFNTEAFF
CDR3 DNA: TGCGCCAGCGACAGTGAGTTCAACACTGAAGCTTTCTTT
J gene: TRBJ1-1
V gene: TRBV5-1
clone size: NA
D gene: NA

CDR3 protein: CASSRGTRAGAQYF
CDR3 DNA: TGTGCCAGCAGCAGAGGGACCAGGGCCGGGGCCCAGTACTTC
J gene: TRBJ2-5
V gene: TRBV13
clone size: NA
D gene: NA

CDR3 protein: CSASDLAYEQYF
CDR3 DNA: TGCAGTGCTTCCGACTTGGCGTACGAGCAGTACTTC
J gene: TRBJ2-7
V gene: TRBV20-1
clone size: NA
D gene: NA

CDR3 protein: CASSTRPRTKGPTNEKLFF
CDR3 DNA: TGTGCCAGCAGTACCCGACCGAGGACAAAGGGGCCAACTAATGAAAAACTGTTTTTT
J gene: TRBJ1-4
V gene: TRBV6-2/TRBV6-3
clone size: few
D gene: NA

CDR3 protein: CSAEQQETQYF
CDR3 DNA: TGCAGCGCCGAACAGCAAGAGACCCAGTACTTC
J gene: TRBJ2-5
V gene: TRBV29-1
clone size: NA
D gene: NA

CDR3 protein: CASTWTGGGGYTF
CDR3 DNA: TGCGCCAGCACCTGGACAGGGGGCGGTGGCTACACCTTC
J gene: TRBJ1-2
V gene: TRBV5-1
clone size: NA
D gene: TRBD1

CDR3 protein: CASSEEDSYEQYF
CDR3 DNA: TGTGCCAGCAGTGAAGAGGACTCCTACGAGCAGTACTTC
J gene: TRBJ2-7
V gene: TRBV2
clone size: many
D gene: NA

CDR3 protein: CASSPEASYNEQFF
CDR3 DNA: TGTGCCAGCAGCCCCGAGGCCTCCTACAATGAGCAGTTCTTC
J gene: TRBJ2-1
V gene: TRBV3-1
clone size: NA
D gene: NA

CDR3 protein: CASSLDQYRADYGYTF
CDR3 DNA: TGTGCCAGCAGCTTAGATCAGTACAGGGCCGACTATGGCTACACCTTC
J gene: TRBJ1-2
V gene: TRBV11-2
clone size: many
D gene: NA

CDR3 protein: CASSLTREGPLHF
CDR3 DNA: TGTGCCAGCAGTTTGACCCGTGAGGGACCCCTCCACTTT
J gene: TRBJ1-6
V gene: TRBV12-3/TRBV12-4
clone size: NA
D gene: NA

CDR3 protein: CASSPLPLPTVVYTEAFF
CDR3 DNA: TGTGCCAGCAGCCCGCTGCCTTTGCCGACAGTGGTCTACACTGAAGCTTTCTTT
J gene: TRBJ1-1
V gene: TRBV27
clone size: few
D gene: NA

CDR3 protein: CASSLRLPVGKLFF
CDR3 DNA: TGTGCCAGCAGTTTACGACTCCCGGTGGGAAAACTGTTTTTT
J gene: TRBJ1-4
V gene: TRBV27
clone size: NA
D gene: NA

CDR3 protein: CAISESPGAPGSEAFF
CDR3 DNA: TGTGCCATCAGTGAGTCGCCAGGGGCTCCGGGCTCTGAAGCTTTCTTT
J gene: TRBJ1-1
V gene: TRBV10-3
clone size: few
D gene: NA

CDR3 protein: CASSHTRDPGNQPQHF
CDR3 DNA: TGTGCCAGCTCACACACCCGGGACCCGGGAAATCAGCCCCAGCATTTT
J gene: TRBJ1-5
V gene: TRBV18
clone size: few
D gene: NA